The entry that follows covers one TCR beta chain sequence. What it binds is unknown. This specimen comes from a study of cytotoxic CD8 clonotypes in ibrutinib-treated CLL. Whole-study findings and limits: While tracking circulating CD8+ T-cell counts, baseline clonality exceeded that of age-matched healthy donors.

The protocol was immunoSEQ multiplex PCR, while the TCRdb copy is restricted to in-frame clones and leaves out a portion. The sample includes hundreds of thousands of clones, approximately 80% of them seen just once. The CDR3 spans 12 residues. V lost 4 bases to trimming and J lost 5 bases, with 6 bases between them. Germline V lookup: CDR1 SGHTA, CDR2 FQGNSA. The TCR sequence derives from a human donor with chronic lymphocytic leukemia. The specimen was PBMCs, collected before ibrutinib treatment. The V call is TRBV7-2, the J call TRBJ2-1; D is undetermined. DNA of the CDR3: TGTGCCAGCAGCTCTTCTAACAATGAGCAGTTCTTC. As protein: CASSSSNNEQFF.